The TCR beta chain described here comes from a study of post-analysis software for immune sequencing data. Study summary: Multiple sclerosis in the patients followed relapsing-remitting, secondary progressive and progressive-relapsing courses. Whole-study results and caveats: Roughly 5 TRBV segments (TRBV5-6, TRBV5-1 and TRBV20-1 among them) occurred more frequently in patients than in controls. The F measure placed samples prepared in the same batch into strongly shared clusters.

This clonotype showed up many times. Its antigen is unknown. The CDR3 runs 15 residues. CDR1 LGHDT and CDR2 YNNKEL come from the germline V gene (reference sequence). Trimming at V came to 0 bases and at J to 4 bases, leaving 3 bases not matched to a gene. Included in the TCR beta cDNA libraries were unique molecular identifiers. TCRdb re-analysed the PCR reads in MiXCR, keeping a single row per CDR3 protein. The data show 150,000 to 200,000 distinct CDR3 sequences, with over 25% seen just once and 1.5% held by the top ten. The receptor's source is a girl aged 5-17 years with multiple sclerosis. Specimen: blood. The chain couples TRBV3-1 to TRBJ2-3; 8 bases are a match to TRBD2. CDR3 DNA sequence: TGTGCCAGCAGCCAAGAGGCGGGAGGAGCAGATACGCAGTATTTT. Its protein product is CASSQEAGGADTQYF.